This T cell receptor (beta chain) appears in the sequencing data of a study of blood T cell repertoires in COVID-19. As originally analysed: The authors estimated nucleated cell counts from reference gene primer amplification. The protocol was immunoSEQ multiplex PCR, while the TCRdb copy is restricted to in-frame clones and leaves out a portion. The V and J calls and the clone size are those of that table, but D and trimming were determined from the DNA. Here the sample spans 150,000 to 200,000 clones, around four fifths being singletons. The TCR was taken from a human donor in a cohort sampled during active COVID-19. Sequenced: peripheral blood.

CDR3 DNA sequence: TGTGCCAGCAGCCGACAGGGGGCGACCGATGAGCAGTTCTTC. This sequence encodes CASSRQGATDEQFF. V usage is TRBV2 and J usage is TRBJ2-1; TRBD1 agrees at 10 bases. With 6 bases clipped from V and 8 bases from J, the junction kept 7 bases outside the gene matches. Germline V lookup: CDR1 SNHLY, CDR2 FYNNEI. This CDR3 has 14 residues.